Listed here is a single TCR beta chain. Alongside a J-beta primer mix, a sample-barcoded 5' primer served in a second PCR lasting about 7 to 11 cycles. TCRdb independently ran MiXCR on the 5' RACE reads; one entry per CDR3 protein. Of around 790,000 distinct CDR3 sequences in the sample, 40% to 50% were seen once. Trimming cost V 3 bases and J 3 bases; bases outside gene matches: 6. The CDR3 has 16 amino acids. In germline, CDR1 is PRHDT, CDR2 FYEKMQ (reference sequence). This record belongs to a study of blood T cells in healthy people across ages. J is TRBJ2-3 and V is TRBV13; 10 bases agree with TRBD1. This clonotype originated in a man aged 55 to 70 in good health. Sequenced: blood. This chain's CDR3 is CASSFARTGGTDTQYF. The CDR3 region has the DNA TGTGCCAGCAGCTTTGCTCGGACAGGGGGAACAGATACGCAGTATTTT.